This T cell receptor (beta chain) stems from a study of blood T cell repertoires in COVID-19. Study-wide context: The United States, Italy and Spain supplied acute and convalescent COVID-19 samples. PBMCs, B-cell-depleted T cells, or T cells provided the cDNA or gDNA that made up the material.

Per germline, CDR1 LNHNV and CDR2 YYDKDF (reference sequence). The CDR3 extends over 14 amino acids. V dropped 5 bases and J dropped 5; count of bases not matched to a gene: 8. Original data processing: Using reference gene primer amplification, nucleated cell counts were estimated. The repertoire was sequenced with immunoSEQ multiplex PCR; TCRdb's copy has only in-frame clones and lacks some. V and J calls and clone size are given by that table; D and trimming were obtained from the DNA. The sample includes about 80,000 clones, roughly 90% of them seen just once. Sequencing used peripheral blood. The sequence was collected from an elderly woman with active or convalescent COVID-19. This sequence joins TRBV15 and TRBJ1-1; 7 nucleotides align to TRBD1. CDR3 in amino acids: CATSARQGLTEAFF. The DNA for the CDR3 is TGTGCCACCAGCGCCCGACAGGGTTTGACTGAAGCTTTCTTT.